This T cell receptor beta chain was recorded in a study of human thymus T cells. Regarding the study as a whole: In unrelated individuals, thymic repertoires overlapped highly, according to related research.

From resections taken during corrective heart surgery, the thymus tissue was obtained. Libraries were prepared by immunoSEQ multiplex PCR; TCRdb keeps only in-frame clonotypes and omits some of them. The table has 55,000 to 85,000 clones, roughly 94% seen once. The V and J ends lost 2 bases and 4 bases respectively, with 9 bases between them. The CDR3 has 14 residues. CDR1 and CDR2 from the germline V gene are MNHNY and SVGAGI (reference sequence). A remark on this clone: Antigen unknown.

This clonotype was sampled from a girl younger than two with a congenital heart defect but otherwise immunologically healthy. The chain combines TRBV6-6 with TRBJ1-3, with D tentatively TRBD1 (6 bases). Sequencing used thymus tissue. This CDR3 reads CASSYEQGGNTIYF. The CDR3, as DNA: TGTGCCAGCAGTTACGAACAGGGAGGAAACACCATATATTTT.